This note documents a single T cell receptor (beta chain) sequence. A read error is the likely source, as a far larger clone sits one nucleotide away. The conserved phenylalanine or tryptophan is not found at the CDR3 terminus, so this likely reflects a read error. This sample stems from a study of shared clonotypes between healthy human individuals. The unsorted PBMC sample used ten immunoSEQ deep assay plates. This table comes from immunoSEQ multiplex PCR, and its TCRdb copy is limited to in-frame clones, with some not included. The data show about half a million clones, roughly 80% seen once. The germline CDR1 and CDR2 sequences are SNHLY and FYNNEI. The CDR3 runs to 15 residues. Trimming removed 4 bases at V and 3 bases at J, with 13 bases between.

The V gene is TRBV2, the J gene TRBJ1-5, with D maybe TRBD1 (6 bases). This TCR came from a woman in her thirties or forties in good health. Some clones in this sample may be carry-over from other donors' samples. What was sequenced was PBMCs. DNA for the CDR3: TGTGCCAGCAGTGGCATGGGGGCTGACAATCAGCCCCAGCATTTG. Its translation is CASSGMGADNQPQHL.